These 27 T cell receptor beta chains originate from one sample sequenced in a study of blood T cell repertoires in COVID-19. The assay was immunoSEQ multiplex PCR, and TCRdb's table has in-frame clones only and misses some. The profile covers under 95,000 clones, with under 95% appearing a single time and roughly 3.9% taken by the ten largest. Sample: peripheral blood. These receptors came from a woman in her forties or fifties in a cohort sampled during active COVID-19.

Here the CDR3 DNA reads TGTGCCAGCAGTCACGAGTCCTTCTCCTACAATGAGCAGTTCTTC. Its translation is CASSHESFSYNEQFF. The chain recombines TRBV28 with TRBJ2-1; D remains unclear. The CDR3 covers 15 residues. Trimming cost V 5 bases and J 0 bases, with 11 bases left between them. Germline assignment: CDR1 MDHEN and CDR2 SYDVKM.

The chain combines TRBV11-3 with TRBJ2-7; 14 nucleotides align to TRBD2. The CDR3 runs 17 residues. The V gene's germline CDR1 is SGHNT and CDR2 YENEEA. The V and J ends lost 0 bases and 4 bases, in that order; junction bases with no gene match: 5. The CDR3 bases are TGTGCCAGCAGCTTAGATCACCGACTAGCGGGAGGGTACGAGCAGTACTTC. Translated, it gives CASSLDHRLAGGYEQYF.

The rearrangement joins TRBV6-5 to TRBJ1-1; D remains unclear. This CDR3 region has 15 residues. Germline V gene sequence: CDR1 MNHEY, CDR2 SVGAGI. V lost 6 bases, J lost 3 bases, and 17 bases lay in between. The CDR3 DNA is TGTGCCAGCAGGATCAACCTCGTCGGAGACACTGAAGCTTTCTTT. This gives the protein CASRINLVGDTEAFF.

V gene TRBV14 combines with J gene TRBJ2-1; TRBD2 matches at 12 bases. This CDR3 region has 15 residues. The J segment lost 7 bases and the V segment lost 1 base, leaving 2 bases of the junction unmatched. Germline-derived CDR1 and CDR2 are SGHDN and FVKESK. The CDR3 DNA reads TGTGCCAGCAGCCAAGGGACTAGCGGGATTAATGAGCAGTTCTTC. Translating gives CASSQGTSGINEQFF.

This chain uses TRBV28 with TRBJ2-1; 10 nucleotides line up with TRBD2. CDR3 length: 17 amino acids. Trimming cost V 5 bases and J 3 bases; bases outside gene matches: 10. Germline-derived CDR1 and CDR2 are MDHEN and SYDVKM. CDR3 residues: CASSNPGGTSDYNEQFF. CDR3 sequence (DNA): TGTGCCAGCAGTAACCCCGGTGGGACTAGCGACTACAATGAGCAGTTCTTC. The complete variable domain, with remaining parts taken from reference TRBV28 and TRBJ2-1, reads DVKVTQSSRYLVKRTGEKVFLECVQDMDHENMFWYRQDPGLGLRLIYFSYDVKMKEKGDIPEGYSVSREKKERFSLILESASTNQTSMYLCASSNPGGTSDYNEQFFGPGTRLTVL.

This chain links TRBV6-6 with TRBJ2-7, with TRBD1 matching over 9 bases. V shed 10 bases and J 5 bases; nucleotides not matched to a gene: 6. Germline V gene lookup returns CDR1 MNHNY and CDR2 SVGAGI (reference sequence). This CDR3 has 12 residues. The CDR3 loop is CATSDRGHEQYF. The DNA of the CDR3 is TGTGCCACTTCGGACAGGGGACACGAGCAGTACTTC.

The chain carries TRBV6-5 and TRBJ1-4, with 8 bases lining up with TRBD1. The V gene's germline CDR1 is MNHEY and CDR2 SVGAGI. The CDR3 is 13 residues long. Germline trimming cut 6 bases from V and 10 bases from J; bases unmatched to any gene: 7. The CDR3 coding sequence is TGTGCCAGCAGACGACAGGGGACGGGAAAACTGTTTTTT. This gives the protein CASRRQGTGKLFF.

This chain connects TRBV5-1 to TRBJ2-7; 12 bases line up with TRBD1. CDR1 is SGHRS and CDR2 is YFSETQ in the germline V gene. Trimming removed 2 bases from V and 2 bases from J; junction bases left unmatched: 14. The CDR3 consists of 19 residues. CDR3 DNA: TGCGCCAGCAGCTTTGGGCCAGGGACAGGGGGCTTCCATACCTACGAGCAGTACTTC. Protein product: CASSFGPGTGGFHTYEQYF.

This chain connects TRBV2 to TRBJ1-2; D remains ambiguous. The CDR3 runs to 12 residues. V lost 2 bases to trimming and J lost 4 bases, with 5 bases between them. Germline-derived CDR1 and CDR2 are SNHLY and FYNNEI. CDR3 residues: CASSERSYGYTF. The CDR3 nucleotides read TGTGCCAGCAGTGAACGGAGCTATGGCTACACCTTC. The whole variable domain, filled in from reference TRBV2 and TRBJ1-2, reads EPEVTQTPSHQVTQMGQEVILRCVPISNHLYFYWYRQILGQKVEFLVSFYNNEISEKSEIFDDQFSVERPDGSNFTLKIRSTKLEDSAMYFCASSERSYGYTFGSGTRLTVV.

The chain carries TRBV3-1 (or the pseudogene TRBV3-2) and TRBJ2-1; TRBD2 matches at 9 bases. Germline V gene lookup returns CDR1 LGHDT and CDR2 YNNKEL (reference sequence). The V and J ends lost 0 bases and 4 bases, in that order; junction bases with no gene match: 4. The CDR3 consists of 16 residues. CDR3 loop: CASSQDTAGGYNEQFF. The CDR3 DNA is TGTGCCAGCAGCCAAGATACAGCGGGGGGTTACAATGAGCAGTTCTTC.

V is TRBV27 and J is TRBJ2-1, with 7 bases identical to TRBD1. CDR3 length: 13 residues. With 5 bases clipped from V and 8 bases from J, the junction kept 6 bases outside the gene matches. CDR1 and CDR2 from the germline V gene are MNHEY and SMNVEV (reference sequence). The CDR3 loop is CASSPRTGYEQFF. Here the CDR3 DNA reads TGTGCCAGCAGTCCCCGGACAGGATATGAGCAGTTCTTC.

The gene calls are TRBV4-1 and TRBJ2-7, with TRBD1 as a possible D gene (6 bases). V was cut by 0 bases and J by 6 bases, with 12 bases left in between. CDR3 size: 14 residues. Germline V gene lookup returns CDR1 MGHRA and CDR2 YSYEKL. The CDR3 coding sequence is TGCGCCAGCAGCCAAGAGAGGGGGATAAGCGAGCAGTACTTC. Translated, it gives CASSQERGISEQYF.

The genes are TRBV13 and TRBJ2-1; 13 nucleotides line up with TRBD2. The V segment lost 4 bases and the J segment 6 bases; nucleotides outside the gene matches: 9. Germline values: CDR1 PRHDT, CDR2 FYEKMQ (reference sequence). The CDR3 totals 17 residues. The CDR3 spells CASSSPGTSGMGNEQFF. DNA for the CDR3: TGTGCCAGCAGCTCCCCCGGGACTAGCGGGATGGGCAATGAGCAGTTCTTC.

The V and J genes are TRBV28 and TRBJ1-2; TRBD1 aligns across 7 bases. V was pared by 6 bases and J by 3 bases, with 4 bases of the junction left unmatched. Germline CDR1 reads MDHEN; CDR2 reads SYDVKM. The CDR3 has 13 amino acids. This CDR3 is CASRPGGYYGYTF. The DNA for the CDR3 is TGTGCCAGCAGACCAGGGGGTTACTATGGCTACACCTTC.

The rearrangement uses TRBV13 and TRBJ2-5, with D maybe TRBD1 (6 bases). CDR1 is PRHDT and CDR2 is FYEKMQ in the germline V gene (reference sequence). Deletions cut 5 bases from V and 7 bases from J, with 20 bases between. The CDR3 contains 15 residues. Here the CDR3 reads CASSRSSGDSRTQYF. In nucleotides, the CDR3 is TGTGCCAGCAGCCGTAGTTCAGGGGATTCCCGGACCCAGTACTTC.

The V and J genes are TRBV30 and TRBJ1-3; D unclear. Germline CDR1 reads GTSNPN; CDR2 reads SVGIG (reference sequence). V lost 2 bases and J lost 8, with 13 bases in between. The CDR3 has 13 amino acids. For the CDR3, the DNA is TGTGCCTGGAGTCTCGGGGTTGAAGACACCATATATTTT. Translation gives CAWSLGVEDTIYF.

This clone was picked up one time. The V and J genes are TRBV10-3 and TRBJ1-5; 8 positions match TRBD1. Unmatched junction bases numbered 17, after V lost 1 base and J lost 3 bases. The CDR3 is 20 amino acids. The V gene's germline CDR1 is ENHRY and CDR2 SYGVKD. Here the CDR3 reads CAISEFGDRLLNQPNQPQHF. Written as DNA, the CDR3 is TGTGCCATCAGTGAGTTCGGGGACAGGCTACTTAATCAACCCAATCAGCCCCAGCATTTT.

The chain is built from TRBV11-3 and TRBJ1-2; weak D call: TRBD1 (5 bases). The V end lost 5 bases, the J end lost 2 bases, and 12 bases lay between the germline ends. Germline V lookup: CDR1 SGHNT, CDR2 YENEEA. The CDR3 runs 14 residues. DNA of the CDR3: TGTGCCAGCAGCCTTGGCGGGGGAAACTATGGCTACACCTTC. This encodes CASSLGGGNYGYTF. The complete variable domain, with remaining parts taken from reference TRBV11-3 and TRBJ1-2, reads EAGVVQSPRYKIIEKKQPVAFWCNPISGHNTLYWYLQNLGQGPELLIRYENEEAVDDSQLPKDRFSAERLKGVDSTLKIQPAELGDSAVYLCASSLGGGNYGYTFGSGTRLTVV.

The chain couples TRBV11-1 to TRBJ2-1; 8 positions agree with TRBD2. This CDR3 region has 16 residues. J was trimmed by 2 bases and V by 5 bases; bases with no gene match: 8. CDR1 and CDR2 from the germline V gene are SGHAT and FQDESV (reference sequence). CDR3 protein: CASSRLGLATYNEQFF. Written as DNA, the CDR3 is TGTGCCAGCAGCCGCCTAGGACTAGCCACCTACAATGAGCAGTTCTTC.

The rearrangement links TRBV28 to TRBJ1-5; 7 bases map to TRBD1. The CDR3 is 15 amino acids. Germline V lookup: CDR1 MDHEN, CDR2 SYDVKM. After removal of 6 bases from V and 3 bases from J, the junction contained 8 bases not matched to a gene. CDR3 bases: TGTGCCAGCAGAGTGCTGGGACAGTTCAATCAGCCCCAGCATTTT. It yields the protein CASRVLGQFNQPQHF.

The chain combines TRBV6-6 with TRBJ1-1; D perhaps matches TRBD1 (6 bases). The CDR3 contains 13 residues. V was clipped by 2 bases and J by 5 bases, with 9 bases between them. Germline values: CDR1 MNHNY, CDR2 SVGAGI (reference sequence). In nucleotides, the CDR3 is TGTGCCAGCAGTTACGAAAGGGGGACTGAAGCTTTCTTT. This translates into CASSYERGTEAFF.

This clone has just a few counts. The chain recombines TRBV18 with TRBJ2-1, with D tentatively TRBD2 (5 bases). V lost 3 bases, J lost 0 bases, and 15 bases lay in between. The length of the CDR3 is 17 residues. The germline V gene has CDR1 KGHSH and CDR2 LQKENI. The chain's CDR3 is CASSPEAGLSSYNEQFF. The DNA of the CDR3 is TGTGCCAGCTCACCGGAGGCTGGTCTGAGCTCCTACAATGAGCAGTTCTTC.

This chain connects TRBV6-6 to TRBJ2-7; D is perhaps TRBD2 (5 bases). Germline loops: CDR1 MNHNY, CDR2 SVGAGI (reference sequence). The V gene lost 8 bases and the J gene lost 0 bases, with 8 bases spanning the gap. This CDR3 region has 12 residues. The chain's CDR3 is CASGAVSYEQYF. DNA for the CDR3: TGTGCCAGCGGAGCGGTCTCCTACGAGCAGTACTTC.

A single count supports this clone. The chain employs TRBV29-1 and TRBJ2-1; the match to TRBD2 covers 9 bases. J was trimmed by 9 bases and V by 1 base; bases with no gene match: 16. The CDR3 runs to 17 residues. Germline CDR1 and CDR2: SQVTM and ANQGSEA. This CDR3 is CSVEAYKRGRALSEQFF. CDR3 bases: TGCAGCGTTGAAGCATACAAACGCGGGAGGGCCCTTAGTGAGCAGTTCTTC.

The DNA of the CDR3 is TGTGCCAGCAGTTTCGACCTAGCGGACTCCTACAATGAGCAGTTCTTC. Protein sequence: CASSFDLADSYNEQFF. This chain uses TRBV27 with TRBJ2-1, with 7 nucleotides matching TRBD2. CDR1 and CDR2 (germline): MNHEY, SMNVEV (reference sequence). The CDR3 is made up of 16 amino acids. Trimming at V came to 3 bases and at J to 0 bases, leaving 5 bases not matched to a gene.

The rearrangement links TRBV6-1 to TRBJ1-2; TRBD1 aligns across 9 bases. V dropped 1 base and J dropped 6; count of bases not matched to a gene: 3. Germline V lookup: CDR1 MNHNS, CDR2 SASEGT. The CDR3 is 14 residues long. The chain's CDR3 is CASSEGTGGNGYTF. In DNA form, the CDR3 reads TGTGCCAGCAGTGAAGGTACAGGGGGCAATGGCTACACCTTC.

CDR3 sequence reads: CASSLGQPNSGNTIYF. CDR3 DNA: TGTGCCAGCAGCTTAGGACAGCCAAACTCTGGAAACACCATATATTTT. V is TRBV7-2 and J is TRBJ1-3, with D perhaps matching TRBD1 (5 bases). CDR1 is SGHTA, CDR2 FQGNSA, per germline. CDR3 length equals 16 residues. V was clipped by 1 base and J by 0 bases, with 10 bases between them.